The source of this T cell receptor (beta chain) is a study of T cell responses to AZD1222 COVID-19 vaccine. This table comes from immunoSEQ multiplex PCR, and its TCRdb copy is limited to in-frame clones, with some not included. The data contain some 84,000 clones, 88% of them singletons. Points from the study as a whole: Vaccine-associated CD4 TCRs ranged over spike, dominating at 160-218 and 743-854.

A word on this clone: Its cognate antigen is unknown.

J was trimmed by 5 bases and V by 9 bases; bases with no gene match: 8. Germline lookup yields CDR1 MDHEN and CDR2 SYDVKM. CDR3 length equals 16 residues. The TCR was taken from an adult in good health. The chain recombines TRBV28 with TRBJ2-2; 14 bases map to TRBD2. The sequenced sample was peripheral blood, obtained on day 0 of AZD1222 vaccination. In DNA, the CDR3 is TGTGCCAGTTTGACTAGCGGGAGGGCCAGGACCGGGGAGCTGTTTTTT. This codes for CASLTSGRARTGELFF.